These 15 T cell receptor beta chains originate from one sample sequenced in a study of persistence of HIV-infected CD4 T cells. Antigen specificity for these receptors is unknown. Cells were stimulated nonspecifically with anti-CD3/anti-CD28 magnetic beads. CD4+ T cells upregulating both CD40 ligand and CD69 were sorted as responding cells. This was the immunoSEQ version 4 assay in survey mode. TCRdb keeps only in-frame clones here, not all; method: immunoSEQ multiplex PCR. The sample has around 47,000 clones, roughly nine tenths seen once; the top ten hold 1.5% to 2%. Sequenced here: CD4+ T cells sorted from PBMCs after approximately 20-hour stimulation, sampled from a patient who received antiretroviral therapy. These TCRs come from an adult man with HIV who was CMV-seropositive.

V gene TRBV4-2 combines with J gene TRBJ2-3, with 8 bases fitting TRBD2. Germline V gene lookup returns CDR1 LGHNA and CDR2 YNFKEQ. J lost 6 bases, V lost 8 bases, and 7 bases had no gene match. The CDR3 covers 13 residues. The CDR3 loop is CASAPRGVDTQYF. The CDR3 coding sequence is TGTGCCAGCGCACCGCGGGGGGTGGATACGCAGTATTTT.

The chain carries TRBV5-1 and TRBJ1-2, with unresolved D. V lost 6 bases and J lost 4, with 22 bases in between. The V gene's germline CDR1 is SGHRS and CDR2 YFSETQ. This CDR3 spans 16 amino acids. The chain's CDR3 is CASNPSSSGKAYGYTF. The CDR3 nucleotides read TGCGCCAGCAACCCTTCCTCTTCGGGGAAGGCCTATGGCTACACCTTC.

The chain recombines TRBV7-2 with TRBJ1-2, with D uncertain. V shed 5 bases and J shed 2 bases, with 12 bases lying between them. CDR1 and CDR2 (germline): SGHTA, FQGNSA. The CDR3 contains 14 residues. In nucleotides, the CDR3 is TGTGCCAGCAGCCCCCGGAGTGGGAACTATGGCTACACCTTC. Its translation is CASSPRSGNYGYTF. The full variable domain, completed using reference TRBV7-2 and TRBJ1-2, is GAGVSQSPSNKVTEKGKDVELRCDPISGHTALYWYRQSLGQGLEFLIYFQGNSAPDKSGLPSDRFSAERTGGSVSTLTIQRTQQEDSAVYLCASSPRSGNYGYTFGSGTRLTVV.

This clone was seen more than once but under ten times. V gene TRBV5-1 combines with J gene TRBJ2-2; 10 positions agree with TRBD1. CDR1 and CDR2 from the germline V gene are SGHRS and YFSETQ. CDR3 size: 16 residues. The V gene end was trimmed by 7 bases and the J gene end by 6 bases; junction bases not matched to a gene: 12. This CDR3 is CASDRTGTGASGELFF. CDR3 sequence (DNA): TGCGCCAGCGATCGGACCGGGACAGGGGCCTCCGGGGAGCTGTTTTTT.

This chain links TRBV20-1 with TRBJ2-4; the D gene is possibly TRBD2 (5 bases). CDR1 is DFQATT and CDR2 is SNEGSKA in the germline V gene (reference sequence). This CDR3 is 11 amino acids long. Trimming took 7 bases from V and 4 from J, leaving 8 bases between them. The CDR3 nucleotides read TGCAGTGAACTAGTAAAAAACATTCAGTACTTC. Protein product: CSELVKNIQYF.

CDR3 region: CASSPAILGYATNEKLFF. As DNA, the CDR3 is TGCGCCAGCAGCCCGGCGATTTTGGGCTATGCAACTAATGAAAAACTGTTTTTT. V and J are TRBV5-1 and TRBJ1-4, with D unresolved. CDR3 length: 18 amino acids. V was shortened by 4 bases and J by 0 bases, with 19 bases between the two germline ends. Germline CDR1 is SGHRS and CDR2 is YFSETQ. Together with reference TRBV5-1 and TRBJ1-4, the CDR3 gives the full variable domain: KAGVTQTPRYLIKTRGQQVTLSCSPISGHRSVSWYQQTPGQGLQFLFEYFSETQRNKGNFPGRFSGRQFSNSRSEMNVSTLELGDSALYLCASSPAILGYATNEKLFFGSGTQLSVL.

In this sample, this clone turned up once. V gene TRBV29-1 combines with J gene TRBJ1-1; possibly TRBD1 for D (6 bases). The V end was cut by 0 bases, the J end by 0 bases, with 14 bases between. This CDR3 comprises 16 residues. From germline, CDR1 is SQVTM and CDR2 ANQGSEA. CDR3 loop: CSVEDRGGEMNTEAFF. The DNA of the CDR3 is TGCAGCGTTGAAGATCGGGGGGGCGAGATGAACACTGAAGCTTTCTTT.

This clone was seen a single time. The rearrangement joins TRBV27 to TRBJ1-2; D may be TRBD1 (6 bases). Trimming removed 2 bases at V and 4 bases at J, with 11 bases between. The length of the CDR3 is 14 residues. Germline CDR1 reads MNHEY; CDR2 reads SMNVEV (reference sequence). CDR3 coding DNA: TGTGCCAGCAGTTTAGGTAGGGGGAGCTATGGCTACACCTTC. It yields the protein CASSLGRGSYGYTF.

The chain has TRBV6-6 and TRBJ1-2, with 7 bases aligning to TRBD1. CDR3 length: 13 amino acids. CDR1 and CDR2 from the germline V gene are MNHNY and SVGAGI (reference sequence). Trimming removed 6 bases from V and 8 bases from J; junction bases left unmatched: 9. CDR3 region: CASSLRGGPGYTF. The CDR3 region has the DNA TGTGCCAGCAGCTTGAGAGGGGGCCCCGGCTACACCTTC.

The chain recombines TRBV4-2 with TRBJ2-7, with 8 bases matching TRBD2. The CDR3 sequence is 17 residues long. Germline lookup yields CDR1 LGHNA and CDR2 YNFKEQ. The V segment lost 4 bases and the J segment 3 bases; nucleotides outside the gene matches: 14. The CDR3 loop is CASSRARAGGPNYEQYF. CDR3 DNA sequence: TGTGCCAGCAGCCGGGCAAGGGCGGGGGGACCGAACTACGAGCAGTACTTC.

With regard to this clone: Different DNA sequences within this sample yield the same CDR3. This chain joins TRBV18 and TRBJ2-1, with 11 bases matching TRBD1. The trim removed 3 bases at V and 5 bases at J, leaving 0 bases unmatched. The CDR3 has 14 amino acids. In germline, CDR1 is KGHSH, CDR2 LQKENI. The CDR3 region is CASSPGQGDNEQFF. CDR3 sequence (DNA): TGTGCCAGCTCACCGGGACAGGGGGACAATGAGCAGTTCTTC.

This clone was detected once. This chain links TRBV10-1 with TRBJ2-7; maybe TRBD1 (6 bases). The CDR3 is 12 amino acids. CDR1 and CDR2 from the germline V gene are WNHNN and SYGVQD (reference sequence). The V end lost 8 bases, the J end lost 0 bases, and 8 bases lay between the germline ends. The CDR3, as DNA: TGCGCCAGCCTACAGGGCTCCTACGAGCAGTACTTC. Its translation is CASLQGSYEQYF.

The chain has TRBV7-9 and TRBJ2-6, with unresolved D. Germline loops: CDR1 SEHNR, CDR2 FQNEAQ (reference sequence). V was trimmed by 3 bases and J by 1 base, leaving 4 bases between them. The CDR3 contains 14 residues. The DNA for the CDR3 is TGTGCCAGCAGCTTCGGTTCTGGGGCCAACGTCCTGACTTTC. Its protein is CASSFGSGANVLTF.

V usage is TRBV5-6 and J usage is TRBJ1-5; TRBD1 might be the D (5 bases). V dropped 4 bases and J dropped 3 bases, with 11 bases sitting between them. The CDR3 consists of 14 residues. Germline assignment: CDR1 SGHDT and CDR2 YYEEEE. The CDR3 DNA is TGTGCCAGCAGCCGCGGGGGTTTCAATCAGCCCCAGCATTTT. As protein: CASSRGGFNQPQHF.

V gene TRBV7-8 combines with J gene TRBJ2-7; D unclear. The CDR3 runs 14 residues. Trimming took 1 base from V and 6 from J, leaving 13 bases between them. Germline loops: CDR1 SGHVS, CDR2 FQNEAQ. CDR3 nucleotide sequence: TGTGCCAGCAGCTTAGATGGAGAAGGCTCCGAGCAGTACTTC. It translates to CASSLDGEGSEQYF.